This T cell receptor (beta chain) stems from a study of T cells in tumors after PD-1 blockade. On the study more broadly: During anti-PD-1 treatment, some patients continued daily vismodegib 150 mg. Study results and limitations: Most post-therapy expanded exhausted CD8+ clones were new, undetected before treatment.

V gave up 0 bases and J gave up 2 bases, with 6 bases separating them. The CDR3 covers 14 residues. From germline, CDR1 is SGHRS and CDR2 YFSETQ. The time point was: second of two post-therapy site-matched biopsies about two months apart. Genomic DNA template from tumor biopsies or peripheral blood, about 616 ng to 6,500 ng input. Turning to this clone: What it binds is unknown.

The data were produced by immunoSEQ multiplex PCR, yet TCRdb's version contains in-frame clones alone and is incomplete. The data contain 7,000 to 10,000 clones, roughly 60% of them singletons. The chain has TRBV5-1 and TRBJ1-5; D is undetermined. This TCR was sampled from a human donor with basal cell carcinoma. Source: tumor tissue, taken after anti-PD-1 treatment. CDR3 loop: CASSLEGGNQPQHF. The CDR3 coding sequence is TGCGCCAGCAGCTTGGAGGGTGGCAATCAGCCCCAGCATTTT.